These 5 T cell receptor beta chains share one sample of origin, sequenced in a study of CD8+CD57+ T cells in acquired aplastic anemia. Genomic DNA, serving as template, underwent TCR beta VDJ and CDR3 profiling. TCRdb ran MiXCR on the reads and lists one entry per CDR3 protein. The sample includes some 290,000 distinct CDR3 sequences, roughly half seen only once; the top ten take roughly 8%. Sequenced: sorted CD4+, CD8+, or CD8+CD57+ T cells (not recorded which) from PBMCs. These receptor sequences come from a human donor with severe aplastic anemia or a healthy control (not recorded which).

This chain connects TRBV25-1 to TRBJ1-5; D possibly corresponds to TRBD1 (5 bases). The CDR3 runs 14 residues. Trimming shortened V by 2 bases and J by 4 bases, and 9 bases separated the two germline ends. The germline gives CDR1 MGHDK, CDR2 SYGVNS. CDR3 in amino acids: CASSEAGYNQPQHF. The CDR3, as DNA: TGTGCCAGCAGTGAAGCAGGGTATAATCAGCCCCAGCATTTT. The full variable domain, rest sourced from reference TRBV25-1 and TRBJ1-5, is EADIYQTPRYLVIGTGKKITLECSQTMGHDKMYWYQQDPGMELHLIHYSYGVNSTEKGDLSSESTVSRIRTEHFPLTLESARPSHTSQYLCASSEAGYNQPQHFGDGTRLSIL.

This clonotype is a singleton in its sample. The chain recombines TRBV7-9 with TRBJ1-2; D gene unclear. The CDR3 runs 12 residues. Germline-derived CDR1 and CDR2 are SEHNR and FQNEAQ (reference sequence). V was cut by 0 bases and J by 7 bases, with 6 bases left in between. The CDR3 coding sequence is TGTGCCAGCAGCTTAGCGGTGGCTGGCTACACCTTC. Amino acids: CASSLAVAGYTF.

This clonotype was counted at least ten times. This chain joins TRBV29-1 and TRBJ1-4, with D possibly matching TRBD1 (5 bases). Germline V CDR1 and CDR2: SQVTM, ANQGSEA. The CDR3 length is 14 residues. V lost 6 bases, J lost 1 base, and 12 bases lay in between. In nucleotides, the CDR3 is TGCAGCGTCGGGACTGGTCTAACTAATGAAAAACTGTTTTTT. Translated: CSVGTGLTNEKLFF. Variable domain in full (rest from reference TRBV29-1 and TRBJ1-4): SAVISQKPSRDICQRGTSLTIQCQVDSQVTMMFWYRQQPGQSLTLIATANQGSEATYESGFVIDKFPISRPNLTFSTLTVSNMSPEDSSIYLCSVGTGLTNEKLFFGSGTQLSVL.

The chain links TRBV7-2 to TRBJ2-7; unclear D gene. Germline assignment: CDR1 SGHTA and CDR2 FQGNSA. This CDR3 has 11 amino acids. Trimming took 8 bases from V and 2 from J, leaving 7 bases between them. CDR3 sequence reads: CASSWTYEQYF. The DNA of the CDR3 is TGTGCCAGCTCGTGGACCTACGAGCAGTACTTC.

This clonotype came up many times. This chain uses TRBV11-2 with TRBJ2-1; 8 bases fit TRBD2. The CDR3 runs 14 residues. The V and J ends lost 6 bases and 3 bases, in that order; junction bases with no gene match: 4. Germline values: CDR1 SGHAT, CDR2 FQNNGV. CDR3 nucleotides: TGTGCCAGCAGGGGGGCGGGGGGCTACAATGAGCAGTTCTTC. Residues: CASRGAGGYNEQFF.